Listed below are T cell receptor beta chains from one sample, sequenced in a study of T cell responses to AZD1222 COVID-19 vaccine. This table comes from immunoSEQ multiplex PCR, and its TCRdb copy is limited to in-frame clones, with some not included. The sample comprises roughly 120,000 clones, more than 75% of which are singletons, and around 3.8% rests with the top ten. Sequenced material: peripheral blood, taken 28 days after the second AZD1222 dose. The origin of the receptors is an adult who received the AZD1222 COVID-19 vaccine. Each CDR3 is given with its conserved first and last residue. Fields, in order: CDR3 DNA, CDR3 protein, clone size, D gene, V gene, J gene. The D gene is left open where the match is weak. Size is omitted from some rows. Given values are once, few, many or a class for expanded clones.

DNA: TGTGCCAGCAGTTATGAGGAGGGTGAGCAGTTCTTC
CDR3: CASSYEEGEQFF
size: NA
D: NA
V: TRBV6-5
J: TRBJ2-1

DNA: TGCGCCAGCAGCCAAGAGTCGGACTTCCTAGGGGAGCAGTACTTC
CDR3: CASSQESDFLGEQYF
size: NA
D: NA
V: TRBV4-3
J: TRBJ2-7

DNA: TGTGCCAGCAGCCCAGGGGGGCCTCAGCCCCAGCATTTT
CDR3: CASSPGGPQPQHF
size: NA
D: TRBD1
V: TRBV9
J: TRBJ1-5

DNA: TGTGCTAGTGGTTTGGGTCAGGGGGCCAGGGGAAGCACAGATACGCAGTATTTT
CDR3: CASGLGQGARGSTDTQYF
size: NA
D: TRBD1
V: TRBV12-5
J: TRBJ2-3

DNA: TGTGCCAGCAGCGAGCCCTCAGGGGCCAACGTCCTGACTTTC
CDR3: CASSEPSGANVLTF
size: NA
D: NA
V: TRBV9
J: TRBJ2-6

DNA: TGTGCCAGCAGTCCCCAGGTGGACGCAGATACGCAGTATTTT
CDR3: CASSPQVDADTQYF
size: NA
D: NA
V: TRBV6-5
J: TRBJ2-3

DNA: TGCGCCAGCAGCTTACGACTAGCGGGAGGGTTCCCTAAGTTCTTC
CDR3: CASSLRLAGGFPKFF
size: once
D: TRBD2
V: TRBV5-1
J: TRBJ2-1

DNA: TGTGCCAGCAGTTTATCTCCTAGCGGAAACACCGGGGAGCTGTTTTTT
CDR3: CASSLSPSGNTGELFF
size: once
D: TRBD2
V: TRBV27
J: TRBJ2-2

DNA: TGTGCCAGCAGGACGGCAGGCCCAAACACTGAAGCTTTCTTT
CDR3: CASRTAGPNTEAFF
size: NA
D: NA
V: TRBV7-2
J: TRBJ1-1

DNA: TGTGCCAGCAGGAAATTGACAGGGCGGGGGGCTGAAGCTTTCTTT
CDR3: CASRKLTGRGAEAFF
size: few
D: TRBD1
V: TRBV28
J: TRBJ1-1

DNA: TGTGCCTGCAAGAGCTCTGGAAACACCATATATTTT
CDR3: CACKSSGNTIYF
size: NA
D: NA
V: TRBV30
J: TRBJ1-3

DNA: TGTGCCAGCAGCGGGGACAGGGGGGCGGCACGCACCGGGGAGCTGTTTTTT
CDR3: CASSGDRGAARTGELFF
size: NA
D: TRBD1
V: TRBV7-3
J: TRBJ2-2

DNA: TGTGCCTGGAGTGTACGGGGGGGCGCGGGTAATCAGCCCCAGCATTTT
CDR3: CAWSVRGGAGNQPQHF
size: NA
D: NA
V: TRBV30
J: TRBJ1-5

DNA: TGTGCCAGCAGTGGGGACAGGCACACCGGGGAGCTGTTTTTT
CDR3: CASSGDRHTGELFF
size: NA
D: TRBD1
V: TRBV6-4
J: TRBJ2-2

DNA: TGCGCCAGTGAAAGACAGGGGGCCCACGAGCAGTACTTC
CDR3: CASERQGAHEQYF
size: NA
D: TRBD1
V: TRBV10-1
J: TRBJ2-7

DNA: TGTGCCAGCAGCCCGGGAGGGGGTATTGGGTATGGCTACACCTTC
CDR3: CASSPGGGIGYGYTF
size: NA
D: NA
V: TRBV7-9
J: TRBJ1-2

DNA: TGTGCCAGCAGTTTCGAGGGTCGACTGTTTTTT
CDR3: CASSFEGRLFF
size: NA
D: NA
V: TRBV28
J: TRBJ1-4

DNA: TGTGCCAGCAGCCAGAAAGGGTTGGTGCAGGAGACCCAGTACTTC
CDR3: CASSQKGLVQETQYF
size: NA
D: NA
V: TRBV7-9
J: TRBJ2-5

DNA: TGTGCCAGCAGTTTTCGGACCGCGGGAGGGACCCAGTACTTC
CDR3: CASSFRTAGGTQYF
size: NA
D: TRBD2
V: TRBV27
J: TRBJ2-5

DNA: TGTGCCAGCAAAACAGGGTTGAACACTGAAGCTTTCTTT
CDR3: CASKTGLNTEAFF
size: NA
D: NA
V: TRBV28
J: TRBJ1-1

DNA: TGTGCCAGCAGCGTAGATTTGAACACTGAAGCTTTCTTT
CDR3: CASSVDLNTEAFF
size: few
D: NA
V: TRBV9
J: TRBJ1-1

DNA: TGTGCCAGCCGCGGGACTTTGATTACAGATACGCAGTATTTT
CDR3: CASRGTLITDTQYF
size: NA
D: NA
V: TRBV2
J: TRBJ2-3

DNA: TGTGCCAGCAGTGGGGGGCGAGCCCTAATTCAGCCCCAGCATTTT
CDR3: CASSGGRALIQPQHF
size: few
D: NA
V: TRBV6-6
J: TRBJ1-5

DNA: TGTGCCAGCAGTGGGTATTGCTGCATCGACAAAGTCGGGCACGTCCTGACTTTC
CDR3: CASSGYCCIDKVGHVLTF
size: once
D: NA
V: TRBV6-2/TRBV6-3
J: TRBJ2-6

DNA: TGTGCCAGCAAAGCCGGGACCTGGAACAATGAGCAGTTCTTC
CDR3: CASKAGTWNNEQFF
size: NA
D: NA
V: TRBV6-5
J: TRBJ2-1

DNA: TGTGCCAGCTCAGGACAGCGAAGCACCGGGGAGCTGTTTTTT
CDR3: CASSGQRSTGELFF
size: NA
D: NA
V: TRBV18
J: TRBJ2-2

DNA: TGTGCCAGCAGCCAAGATCCAAGGGCAAATCCTGGAAACACCATATATTTT
CDR3: CASSQDPRANPGNTIYF
size: NA
D: NA
V: TRBV4-2
J: TRBJ1-3

DNA: TGTGCCAGCAGCCAGGGGACTCGGCAGTACTTC
CDR3: CASSQGTRQYF
size: few
D: NA
V: TRBV7-2
J: TRBJ2-7

DNA: TGTGCCAGTAGTATCCTCGACGGACGTTCTAGCACAGATACGCAGTATTTT
CDR3: CASSILDGRSSTDTQYF
size: NA
D: NA
V: TRBV19
J: TRBJ2-3

DNA: TGTGCCAGTATGGGAGTAAAGGACTATGGCTACACCTTC
CDR3: CASMGVKDYGYTF
size: NA
D: NA
V: TRBV19
J: TRBJ1-2

DNA: TGTGCCAGCAGGCTCGGGACAGAGAATTCACCCCTCCACTTT
CDR3: CASRLGTENSPLHF
size: NA
D: TRBD1
V: TRBV27
J: TRBJ1-6

DNA: TGTGCCACCAGCAGGCCGACAGGACCGACCGGGGAGCTGTTTTTT
CDR3: CATSRPTGPTGELFF
size: NA
D: NA
V: TRBV15
J: TRBJ2-2

DNA: TGTGCCAGCAGCCACCAGGGGGCCGATAATGAAAAACTGTTTTTT
CDR3: CASSHQGADNEKLFF
size: once
D: TRBD1
V: TRBV3-1/TRBV3-2
J: TRBJ1-4

DNA: TGTGCCAGCAGTTTGACAACCGACAGTTTCTATGGCTACACCTTC
CDR3: CASSLTTDSFYGYTF
size: once
D: NA
V: TRBV28
J: TRBJ1-2

DNA: TGTGCCAGCAGTTACCTAGACAGGGGAGGGGGTGAAAAACTGTTTTTT
CDR3: CASSYLDRGGGEKLFF
size: NA
D: TRBD1
V: TRBV6-5
J: TRBJ1-4

DNA: TGTGCCAGCACCAGCCTACGACTAGCGGGAGGGCCTACCGGGGAGCTGTTTTTT
CDR3: CASTSLRLAGGPTGELFF
size: once
D: TRBD2
V: TRBV27
J: TRBJ2-2

DNA: TGTGCCAGCACCTTAACAGGGCGGCCGAACACTGAAGCTTTCTTT
CDR3: CASTLTGRPNTEAFF
size: few
D: NA
V: TRBV5-6
J: TRBJ1-1

DNA: TGTGCCAGCATGCAGGGTGGTTACGAGCAGTACTTC
CDR3: CASMQGGYEQYF
size: NA
D: NA
V: TRBV2
J: TRBJ2-7

DNA: TGTGCCAGCAGTTTCGGACAGACCTACGAGCAGTACTTC
CDR3: CASSFGQTYEQYF
size: NA
D: NA
V: TRBV6-5
J: TRBJ2-7

DNA: TGTGCCAGCAGCCAAGATGAGAGGGTGGTTGGCTACACCTTC
CDR3: CASSQDERVVGYTF
size: NA
D: NA
V: TRBV4-2
J: TRBJ1-2

DNA: TGTGCCAGCGACAGGGCGGACTATGGCTACACCTTC
CDR3: CASDRADYGYTF
size: once
D: TRBD1
V: TRBV6-5
J: TRBJ1-2

DNA: TGCGCCAGCAGCTTAAGGCGGGGGGCGCGGGTAAGCTCCTACGAGCAGTACTTC
CDR3: CASSLRRGARVSSYEQYF
size: NA
D: TRBD2
V: TRBV5-1
J: TRBJ2-7

DNA: TGTGCCAGCAACCGGGGGCAATCACCCCTCCACTTT
CDR3: CASNRGQSPLHF
size: NA
D: NA
V: TRBV3-1/TRBV3-2
J: TRBJ1-6

DNA: TGTGCCAGCAGTTCAGGGGCGAATTCACCCCTCCACTTT
CDR3: CASSSGANSPLHF
size: NA
D: NA
V: TRBV28
J: TRBJ1-6

DNA: TGTGCCAGCAGTTTTTCTTATCGACTCTCAACCTACGAGCAGTACTTC
CDR3: CASSFSYRLSTYEQYF
size: NA
D: NA
V: TRBV28
J: TRBJ2-7

DNA: TGCGCCAGCAGCCAGATTACAGGGAGGGATACGCAGTATTTT
CDR3: CASSQITGRDTQYF
size: few
D: NA
V: TRBV4-3
J: TRBJ2-3

DNA: TGCAGCGTTCAGGGGGCCGGTGGAAACACCATATATTTT
CDR3: CSVQGAGGNTIYF
size: NA
D: TRBD1
V: TRBV29-1
J: TRBJ1-3

DNA: TGTGCCATTGGAGTGTCGGGCCTATCACACCCGCGACAGGATGCGATTAAAGAGACCCAGTACTTC
CDR3: CAIGVSGLSHPRQDAIKETQYF
size: NA
D: NA
V: TRBV30
J: TRBJ2-5

DNA: TGTGCCAGCAGGATTGTACACGGACAGAACTATGGCTACACCTTC
CDR3: CASRIVHGQNYGYTF
size: NA
D: NA
V: TRBV11-2
J: TRBJ1-2

DNA: TGTGCCATCGGGGACCCGGGACAGCCCCAGCATTTT
CDR3: CAIGDPGQPQHF
size: NA
D: NA
V: TRBV10-3
J: TRBJ1-5

DNA: TGTGCCAGCACAGGACAGGGTTATGGCTACACCTTC
CDR3: CASTGQGYGYTF
size: NA
D: TRBD1
V: TRBV6-5
J: TRBJ1-2

DNA: TGCGCCAGCAGCCAAGCCGGGACAGGGGGCGGTCAGCCCCAGCATTTT
CDR3: CASSQAGTGGGQPQHF
size: NA
D: TRBD1
V: TRBV4-1
J: TRBJ1-5

DNA: TGTGCCAGCAGTGAGATTGGAAAGGCGTATGGCTACACCTTC
CDR3: CASSEIGKAYGYTF
size: NA
D: NA
V: TRBV6-1
J: TRBJ1-2

DNA: TGTGCCAGCAGTGAAAGGTTGCGGGGGGATTTCACAGATACGCAGTATTTT
CDR3: CASSERLRGDFTDTQYF
size: NA
D: TRBD2
V: TRBV2
J: TRBJ2-3

DNA: TGTGCCAGCAGTCCCGGACAGGGTGCTGAAGCTTTCTTT
CDR3: CASSPGQGAEAFF
size: NA
D: TRBD1
V: TRBV12-3/TRBV12-4
J: TRBJ1-1

DNA: TGTGCCAGCACCCTCGCCCCCGGTGGGACCCAGCATTTT
CDR3: CASTLAPGGTQHF
size: NA
D: NA
V: TRBV12-3/TRBV12-4
J: TRBJ1-5

DNA: TGTGCCAGCAGGGACAGGGAAGGGAGCAATCAGCCCCAGCATTTT
CDR3: CASRDREGSNQPQHF
size: NA
D: TRBD1
V: TRBV6-4
J: TRBJ1-5